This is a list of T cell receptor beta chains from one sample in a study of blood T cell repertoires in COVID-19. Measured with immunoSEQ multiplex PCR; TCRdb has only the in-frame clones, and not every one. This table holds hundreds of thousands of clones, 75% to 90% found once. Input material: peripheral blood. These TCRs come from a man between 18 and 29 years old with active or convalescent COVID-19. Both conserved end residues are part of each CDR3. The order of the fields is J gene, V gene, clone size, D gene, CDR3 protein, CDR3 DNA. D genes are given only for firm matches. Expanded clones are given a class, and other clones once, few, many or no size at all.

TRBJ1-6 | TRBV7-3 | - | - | CASSGEYNSPLHF | TGTGCCAGCAGCGGGGAGTATAATTCACCCCTCCACTTT
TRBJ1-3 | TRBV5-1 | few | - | CASSLATDSGNTIYF | TGCGCCAGCAGCTTGGCGACAGACTCTGGAAACACCATATATTTT
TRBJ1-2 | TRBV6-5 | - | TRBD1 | CASRGTGYYGYTF | TGTGCCAGCCGGGGGACAGGGTACTATGGCTACACCTTC
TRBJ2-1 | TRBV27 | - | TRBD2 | CASSLELAGGIDEQFF | TGTGCCAGCAGTTTAGAACTAGCGGGAGGGATTGATGAGCAGTTCTTC
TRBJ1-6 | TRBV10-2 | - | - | CASSVLQHNSPLHF | TGCGCCAGCAGTGTTCTACAGCATAATTCACCCCTCCACTTT
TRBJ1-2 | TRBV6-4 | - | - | CASSDSGGGYTF | TGTGCCAGCAGTGACTCGGGAGGGGGCTACACCTTC
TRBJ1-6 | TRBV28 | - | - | CASLASNSPLHF | TGTGCCAGTCTGGCTTCTAATTCACCCCTCCACTTT
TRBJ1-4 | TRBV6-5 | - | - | CASRTEQGRNEKLFF | TGTGCCAGCAGGACAGAACAGGGACGTAATGAAAAACTGTTTTTT
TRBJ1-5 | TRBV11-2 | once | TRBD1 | CASSETGLDQPQHF | TGTGCCAGCAGCGAGACAGGGCTGGATCAGCCCCAGCATTTT
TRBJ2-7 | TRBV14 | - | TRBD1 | CASSQQGDFYEQYF | TGTGCCAGCAGCCAGCAGGGGGATTTCTACGAGCAGTACTTC
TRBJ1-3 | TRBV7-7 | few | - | CASSLQGPGAGNTIYF | TGTGCCAGCAGCCTACAGGGCCCAGGGGCTGGAAACACCATATATTTT
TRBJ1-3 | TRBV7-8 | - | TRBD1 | CASSRGTGSSVNTIYF | TGTGCCAGCAGCCGTGGGACAGGCTCTTCGGTAAACACCATATATTTT
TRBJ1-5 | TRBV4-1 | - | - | CASSQVTDPSNQPQHF | TGCGCCAGCAGCCAAGTGACAGACCCTAGCAATCAGCCCCAGCATTTT
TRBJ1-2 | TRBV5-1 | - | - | CASSLFQGGYTF | TGCGCCAGCAGCTTGTTTCAGGGTGGCTACACCTTC
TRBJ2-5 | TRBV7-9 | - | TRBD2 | CASSLLAGIETQYF | TGTGCCAGCAGCTTGCTAGCGGGAATAGAGACCCAGTACTTC
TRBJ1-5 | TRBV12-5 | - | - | CASGLATTFQPQHF | TGTGCTAGTGGTTTGGCCACGACTTTTCAGCCCCAGCATTTT
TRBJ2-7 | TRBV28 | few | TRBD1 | CASRLAGTGSYEQYF | TGTGCCAGCAGACTGGCCGGGACAGGGTCCTACGAGCAGTACTTC
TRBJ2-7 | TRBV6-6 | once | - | CASSYFGAYEQYF | TGTGCCAGCAGTTACTTTGGGGCTTACGAGCAGTACTTC
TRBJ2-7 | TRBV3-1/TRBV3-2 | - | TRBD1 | CASSHATGGSEQYF | TGTGCCAGCAGCCACGCGACAGGGGGCTCCGAGCAGTACTTC
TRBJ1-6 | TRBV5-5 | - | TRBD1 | CASSLVGGGHTRSYNSPLHF | TGTGCCAGCAGCTTGGTCGGAGGGGGCCATACTCGCTCCTATAATTCACCCCTCCACTTT
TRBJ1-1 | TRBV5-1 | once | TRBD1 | CASSGPGQGIFEAFF | TGCGCCAGCAGCGGGCCTGGACAGGGAATCTTTGAAGCTTTCTTT
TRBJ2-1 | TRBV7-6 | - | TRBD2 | CASSLDLAGGNEQFF | TGTGCCAGCAGCTTAGATCTAGCGGGAGGAAATGAGCAGTTCTTC
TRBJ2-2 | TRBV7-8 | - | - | CASTHRVLNTGELFF | TGTGCCAGCACCCACAGGGTTTTGAACACCGGGGAGCTGTTTTTT
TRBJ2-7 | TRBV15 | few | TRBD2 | CATSTGASGVYEQYF | TGTGCCACCAGCACCGGGGCTAGCGGGGTATACGAGCAGTACTTC
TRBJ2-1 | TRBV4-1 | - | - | CASSHPRGEQFF | TGCGCCAGCAGCCATCCGCGCGGCGAGCAGTTCTTC
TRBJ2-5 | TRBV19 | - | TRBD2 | CASSIRRTSYPETQYF | TGTGCCAGTAGTATTCGCCGGACTAGCTACCCAGAGACCCAGTACTTC
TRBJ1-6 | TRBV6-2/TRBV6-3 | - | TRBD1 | CASSYLTDRVDNSPLHF | TGTGCCAGCAGTTACCTCACAGACAGGGTGGATAATTCACCCCTCCACTTT
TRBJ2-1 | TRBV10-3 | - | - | CATIPSSYNEQFF | TGTGCCACCATACCGAGCTCCTACAATGAGCAGTTCTTC
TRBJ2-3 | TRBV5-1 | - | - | CASSLVQGLRDTQYF | TGCGCCAGCAGCTTGGTACAGGGATTACGAGATACGCAGTATTTT
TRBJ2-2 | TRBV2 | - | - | CASYSGLGELFF | TGTGCCAGCTACTCCGGACTCGGGGAGCTGTTTTTT
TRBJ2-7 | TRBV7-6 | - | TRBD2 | CASSLRAGGPLEQYF | TGTGCCAGCAGCTTAAGGGCGGGGGGGCCGTTGGAGCAGTACTTC
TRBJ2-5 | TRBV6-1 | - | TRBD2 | CASSEGPSGIQETQYF | TGTGCCAGCAGTGAAGGTCCTAGCGGGATCCAAGAGACCCAGTACTTC
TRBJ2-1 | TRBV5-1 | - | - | CASSLQVHNEQFF | TGCGCCAGCAGCTTGCAGGTCCACAATGAGCAGTTCTTC
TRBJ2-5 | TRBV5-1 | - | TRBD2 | CASSPRGLAAQETQYF | TGCGCCAGCAGCCCGAGGGGCCTAGCGGCCCAAGAGACCCAGTACTTC
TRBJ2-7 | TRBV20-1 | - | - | CSASRGYEQYF | TGCAGTGCTAGTCGGGGTTACGAGCAGTACTTC
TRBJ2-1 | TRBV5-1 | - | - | CASSHLTGLPNEQFF | TGCGCCAGCAGCCACCTGACCGGACTCCCCAATGAGCAGTTCTTC
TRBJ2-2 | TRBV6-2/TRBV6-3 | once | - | CASSRGTAPTNTGELFF | TGTGCCAGCAGTAGGGGGACGGCCCCAACGAACACCGGGGAGCTGTTTTTT
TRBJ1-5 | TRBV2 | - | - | CASRIGAGNQPQHF | TGTGCCAGCCGCATAGGGGCAGGCAATCAGCCCCAGCATTTT
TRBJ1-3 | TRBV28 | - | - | CASSFRGSGNTIYF | TGTGCCAGCAGTTTCAGGGGCTCTGGAAACACCATATATTTT
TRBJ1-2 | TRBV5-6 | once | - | CASSSQGSANYGYTF | TGTGCCAGCAGCTCCCAGGGGAGCGCTAACTATGGCTACACCTTC
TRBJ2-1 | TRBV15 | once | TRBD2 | CATRSGRGSYNEQFF | TGTGCCACAAGGAGCGGGAGGGGCTCCTACAATGAGCAGTTCTTC
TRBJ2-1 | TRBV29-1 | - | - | CSAARFWEQFF | TGCAGCGCAGCCCGCTTCTGGGAGCAGTTCTTC
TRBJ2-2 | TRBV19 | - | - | CASTIGQIDTGELFF | TGTGCCAGTACCATCGGACAGATTGACACCGGGGAGCTGTTTTTT
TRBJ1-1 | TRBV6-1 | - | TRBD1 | CASSGDRATLSTEAFF | TGTGCCAGCAGTGGCGACAGGGCCACCTTGAGCACTGAAGCTTTCTTT
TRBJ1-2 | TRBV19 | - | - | CASSMGLNYGYTF | TGTGCCAGTAGTATGGGGCTTAACTATGGCTACACCTTC
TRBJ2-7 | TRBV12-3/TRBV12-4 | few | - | CASSATGLEQYF | TGTGCCAGCAGTGCCACAGGGCTCGAGCAGTACTTC
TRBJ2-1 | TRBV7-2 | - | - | CASSLSGSSSYNEQFF | TGTGCCAGCAGCTTAAGCGGGTCTAGCTCCTACAATGAGCAGTTCTTC
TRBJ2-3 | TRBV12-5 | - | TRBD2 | CASGLTAGVTDTQYF | TGTGCTAGTGGTTTAACGGCGGGGGTCACAGATACGCAGTATTTT
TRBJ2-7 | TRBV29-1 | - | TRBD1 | CSVRDRGPSSAEQYF | TGCAGCGTCCGGGACAGGGGTCCTTCCTCTGCCGAGCAGTACTTC